The clone carrying this T cell receptor beta chain has more than one count but fewer than ten. The source of the sample is a study of beta chain features in type 1 diabetes. The sequenced template was cDNA made from the entire isolated RNA. Clones were sequenced by immunoSEQ multiplex PCR, and TCRdb holds only the in-frame ones, with some missing. The sample includes about 360,000 clones, roughly 12% of them seen just once. The sequence was collected from a man in his late teens or twenties in good health. The specimen was naive CD4+ T cells from blood.

Here the CDR3 reads CASSLDREVLKEQFF. The DNA for the CDR3 is TGTGCCAGCAGCTTAGATCGGGAAGTCTTAAAAGAGCAGTTCTTC. V usage is TRBV7-9 and J usage is TRBJ2-1, with TRBD2 as a possible D gene (5 bases). V shed 1 base and J shed 10 bases, with 17 bases lying between them. This CDR3 region has 15 residues. Germline-derived CDR1 and CDR2 are SEHNR and FQNEAQ (reference sequence). The full variable domain, in which reference TRBV7-9 and TRBJ2-1 provide the parts outside the CDR3, is DTGVSQNPRHKITKRGQNVTFRCDPISEHNRLYWYRQTLGQGPEFLTYFQNEAQLEKSRLLSDRFSAERPKGSFSTLEIQRTEQGDSAMYLCASSLDREVLKEQFFGPGTRLTVL.